This T cell receptor (beta chain) derives from a study of T-cell reconstitution after alpha-beta-depleted transplantation in children. CDR3 size: 16 residues. V was clipped by 7 bases and J by 5 bases; unmatched bases: 11. The germline V gene encodes CDR1 SGHRS and CDR2 YFSETQ. Unique molecular identifiers were built into the TCRbeta library. A single record per CDR3 protein comes from TCRdb applying MiXCR to the PCR reads. The profile shows roughly 570,000 distinct CDR3 sequences, 25% to 30% of them singletons. The clonotype originates from a boy under two years old with Wiskott-Aldrich syndrome, due to receive a stem cell transplant. J is TRBJ2-1 and V is TRBV5-1; 11 bases match TRBD2. The sample was PBMCs, taken before TCRalphabeta/CD19-depleted stem cell transplant. The CDR3 reads CASAPSTSGINNEQFF. In DNA form, the CDR3 reads TGCGCCAGCGCCCCTTCGACTAGCGGGATAAACAATGAGCAGTTCTTC. Full variable domain (remainder filled in from reference TRBV5-1 and TRBJ2-1): KAGVTQTPRYLIKTRGQQVTLSCSPISGHRSVSWYQQTPGQGLQFLFEYFSETQRNKGNFPGRFSGRQFSNSRSEMNVSTLELGDSALYLCASAPSTSGINNEQFFGPGTRLTVL.